This T cell receptor (beta chain) was sequenced during a study of CD8+CD57+ T cells in acquired aplastic anemia. The template for TCR beta VDJ and CDR3 sequence profiling was genomic DNA. In TCRdb, the reads were re-called with MiXCR into one record per CDR3 protein. The sample shows 74,000 or so distinct CDR3 sequences, roughly 50% of them seen only once. The CDR3 consists of 13 residues. Trimming removed 5 bases from V and 10 bases from J, with 14 bases in between. Germline loops: CDR1 LNHNV, CDR2 YYDKDF (reference sequence). This clonotype is labeled as medium-sized (0.01 to 0.1%). The rearrangement uses TRBV15 and TRBJ1-4; D is unresolved. The source of this sequence is a human donor in good health, serving as a control. What was sequenced was sorted CD4+, CD8+, or CD8+CD57+ T cells (not recorded which) from PBMCs. The CDR3 reads CATSSRPLGKLFF. The CDR3 bases are TGTGCCACCAGCTCCCGCCCGTTGGGAAAACTGTTTTTT. Looking up the rest from reference TRBV15 and TRBJ1-4 gives the full variable domain: DAMVIQNPRYQVTQFGKPVTLSCSQTLNHNVMYWYQQKSSQAPKLLFHYYDKDFNNEADTPDNFQSRRPNTSFCFLDIRSPGLGDTAMYLCATSSRPLGKLFFGSGTQLSVL.